This entry lists 26 T cell receptor beta chains sequenced from one sample in a study of shared clonotypes between healthy human individuals. The repertoire was sequenced with immunoSEQ multiplex PCR; TCRdb's copy has only in-frame clones and lacks some. There are approximately 2,300,000 clones in the sample; around 90% occur only once, and around 0.4% lies in the top ten. Input material: naive CD4+ T cells from PBMCs. The sample's subset: CD45RA+ positively selected. The source is a man aged 18 to 29 in good health. Some clones in this sample may be carry-over from other donors' samples.

The V call is TRBV5-1, the J call TRBJ2-7, with D maybe TRBD1 (6 bases). Germline V gene lookup returns CDR1 SGHRS and CDR2 YFSETQ. The V and J ends lost 4 bases and 2 bases respectively, with 22 bases between them. CDR3 size: 17 residues. The CDR3, as DNA: TGCGCCAGCAGCAACCAACCCCAGGGGCGTCGAACCTACGAGCAGTACTTC. Residues: CASSNQPQGRRTYEQYF.

The chain has TRBV28 and TRBJ2-7; D perhaps matches TRBD1 (6 bases). CDR3 length: 15 amino acids. Germline V gives CDR1 MDHEN, CDR2 SYDVKM. Trimming stripped 6 bases from V and 5 bases from J, with 20 bases between. This chain's CDR3 is CASSLSSQGSHEQYF. DNA of the CDR3: TGTGCCAGCAGCCTAAGTTCACAGGGTTCCCACGAGCAGTACTTC.

This chain uses TRBV7-8 with TRBJ2-1; tentatively, D is TRBD1 (5 bases). This CDR3 spans 14 amino acids. Trimming pared 4 bases from V and 1 base from J, leaving 8 bases between. Germline V CDR1 and CDR2: SGHVS, FQNEAQ. In DNA form, the CDR3 reads TGTGCCAGCAGCTCCAGGGTTTCCTACAATGAGCAGTTCTTC. It is translated as CASSSRVSYNEQFF.

This clone was detected once. V is TRBV7-2 and J is TRBJ2-5; 7 positions agree with TRBD2. The CDR3 contains 16 residues. J lost 5 bases, V lost 2 bases, and 11 bases had no gene match. Per the germline V gene, CDR1 is SGHTA and CDR2 is FQGNSA. CDR3 DNA: TGTGCCAGCAGCTTATGGCTAGCGGTGAACTCGGAGACCCAGTACTTC. Translated: CASSLWLAVNSETQYF.

This clone has only one observation. The chain joins TRBV7-9 to TRBJ1-2; 7 bases fit TRBD1. The V gene's germline CDR1 is SEHNR and CDR2 FQNEAQ (reference sequence). V trimming: 3 bases; J trimming: 3 bases; junction bases outside the gene matches: 4. The CDR3 sequence is 14 residues long. The CDR3 region has the DNA TGTGCCAGCAGCTTGAGGGGGCAGGACTATGGCTACACCTTC. Amino acid sequence: CASSLRGQDYGYTF.

The chain employs TRBV19 and TRBJ2-3; TRBD2 aligns across 9 bases. The CDR3 has 15 residues. The V and J ends lost 6 bases and 3 bases, in that order; junction bases with no gene match: 7. CDR1 is LNHDA, CDR2 SQIVND, per germline (reference sequence). Here the CDR3 DNA reads TGTGCCAGTAGGAGCGGGAGGCTGGGGACAGATACGCAGTATTTT. Amino acid sequence: CASRSGRLGTDTQYF.

This clone has more than one count but fewer than ten. The CDR3 DNA reads TGTGCCAGCAGCTTAGTTTCCGGGCAGGCAGCATATGGCTACACCTTC. As protein: CASSLVSGQAAYGYTF. The rearrangement links TRBV7-2 to TRBJ1-2, with no clear D. Trimming left V 1 base short and J 5 bases short, with 17 bases between. Germline CDR1 SGHTA, CDR2 FQGNSA. This CDR3 is built from 16 residues.

The chain combines TRBV28 with TRBJ1-1; tentative D call: TRBD1 (5 bases). Trimming cost V 5 bases and J 1 base, with 14 bases left between them. The V gene's germline CDR1 is MDHEN and CDR2 SYDVKM. This CDR3 spans 15 amino acids. CDR3 DNA: TGTGCCAGCAGTACTGGGACTAAAGGGAACACTGAAGCTTTCTTT. Its protein is CASSTGTKGNTEAFF.

This clone was recorded only once. This sequence joins TRBV14 and TRBJ2-3; D is unresolved. This CDR3 has 12 amino acids. CDR1 is SGHDN and CDR2 is FVKESK in the germline V gene. The ends were cut back, 5 bases at V and 0 bases at J, with 3 bases in the middle. In nucleotides, the CDR3 is TGTGCCAGCAGCGCCAGCACAGATACGCAGTATTTT. Its translation: CASSASTDTQYF.

The genes are TRBV16 and TRBJ2-5; D is perhaps TRBD1 or TRBD2 (5 bases each). This CDR3 comprises 14 residues. CDR1 and CDR2 (germline): KGHSY, FQNENV. The V gene lost 4 bases and the J gene lost 2 bases, with 11 bases spanning the gap. In DNA, the CDR3 is TGTGCCAGCAGCCGGGGGTGGACACAAGAGACCCAGTACTTC. It encodes CASSRGWTQETQYF.

The chain has TRBV19 and TRBJ2-7; D ambiguous. Per germline, CDR1 LNHDA and CDR2 SQIVND (reference sequence). The CDR3 contains 13 residues. Between the trimmed V and J ends, which lost 0 bases and 6 bases, there was a span of 9 bases. The CDR3, as DNA: TGTGCCAGTAGTATAGAGGGTTTTGGCGAGCAGTACTTC. This sequence encodes CASSIEGFGEQYF.

The V call is TRBV9, the J call TRBJ2-7, with 11 bases that match TRBD2. Germline CDR1 is SGDLS and CDR2 is YYNGEE. There are 16 residues in the CDR3. The junction had 6 bases not matched to a gene; V was cut back by 4 bases and J by 0 bases. CDR3 in amino acids: CASSRGLAGPSYEQYF. The DNA for the CDR3 is TGTGCCAGCAGCCGTGGACTAGCGGGCCCCTCCTACGAGCAGTACTTC.

DNA for the CDR3: TGTGCCAGCAGAAAAAGGCGGGAGGGAGAGACCCAGTACTTC. Its translation is CASRKRREGETQYF. The rearrangement links TRBV28 to TRBJ2-5, with 9 bases that match TRBD2. CDR3 size: 14 residues. Germline-derived CDR1 and CDR2 are MDHEN and SYDVKM. V lost 6 bases and J lost 4; bases outside the gene matches: 6.

This sequence joins TRBV28 and TRBJ1-4; weak D call: TRBD1 (5 bases). CDR3 length: 14 amino acids. The germline V gene encodes CDR1 MDHEN and CDR2 SYDVKM. Trimming shortened V by 3 bases and J by 4 bases, and 9 bases separated the two germline ends. CDR3: CASSFGAYNEKLFF. In DNA, the CDR3 is TGTGCCAGCAGTTTTGGGGCCTATAATGAAAAACTGTTTTTT.

V is TRBV28 and J is TRBJ2-2; 8 bases align to TRBD2. Germline V CDR1 and CDR2: MDHEN, SYDVKM. CDR3 length: 15 amino acids. Trimming cost V 3 bases and J 3 bases; bases outside gene matches: 3. CDR3 residues: CASSLAGGYTGELFF. The CDR3 coding sequence is TGTGCCAGCAGTTTGGCGGGAGGCTACACCGGGGAGCTGTTTTTT.

This rearrangement joins TRBV6-6 to TRBJ2-7; D is uncertain. V dropped 5 bases and J dropped 3 bases, with 14 bases sitting between them. The V gene's germline CDR1 is MNHNY and CDR2 SVGAGI (reference sequence). The CDR3 loop spans 14 amino acids. CDR3 sequence reads: CASSRGRQNYEQYF. The CDR3 DNA is TGTGCCAGCAGTCGAGGCCGTCAAAACTACGAGCAGTACTTC.

The chain carries TRBV15 and TRBJ1-5; unclear D gene. Germline-derived CDR1 and CDR2 are LNHNV and YYDKDF (reference sequence). Trimming removed 4 bases from V and 7 bases from J, with 11 bases in between. The CDR3 spans 13 residues. CDR3 nucleotide sequence: TGTGCCACCAGCAAAGACCTAGGACAGCCCCAGCATTTT. It yields the protein CATSKDLGQPQHF.

About this clone: Different DNA sequences within this sample yield the same CDR3. The chain combines TRBV28 with TRBJ2-1; D is unresolved. Between the trimmed V and J ends, which lost 2 bases and 1 base, there was a span of 6 bases. Germline V gene sequence: CDR1 MDHEN, CDR2 SYDVKM. The CDR3 loop spans 14 amino acids. The CDR3 sequence: CASSLVGSYNEQFF. The CDR3 nucleotides read TGTGCCAGCAGTTTAGTGGGGTCCTACAATGAGCAGTTCTTC.

This clone occurred once. The V gene is TRBV28, the J gene TRBJ1-5; D gene uncertain. Germline CDR1 and CDR2: MDHEN and SYDVKM. CDR3 size: 18 residues. The V and J ends lost 6 bases and 0 bases respectively, with 21 bases between them. CDR3 protein: CASRATAGRRSSNQPQHF. The CDR3 DNA follows: TGTGCCAGCAGGGCCACGGCGGGTAGACGAAGTAGCAATCAGCCCCAGCATTTT.

This clone was recorded once. The CDR3 region has the DNA TGTGCCAGCAGCAAACAGGGTGGCTTAGAGACCCAGTACTTC. Amino acid sequence: CASSKQGGLETQYF. V usage is TRBV11-3 and J usage is TRBJ2-5, with D maybe TRBD1 (6 bases). The CDR3 contains 14 residues. The germline V gene has CDR1 SGHNT and CDR2 YENEEA. V was shortened by 5 bases and J by 4 bases, with 14 bases between the two germline ends.

This chain links TRBV21-1 with TRBJ2-2; the listed D gene, TRBD2, was not tested against the DNA. TRBV21-1 is a listed pseudogene. CDR3 length: 11 amino acids. The CDR3 nucleotides are TGTGCCAGCCCCCGGGGGAAGGAGCTGTTTTTT. It codes for CASPRGKELFF.

A note on this clone: The identical CDR3 is also encoded by other nucleotide sequences in the sample. The rearrangement links TRBV5-1 to TRBJ2-3; TRBD2 agrees at 11 bases. The CDR3 has 15 residues. The V segment lost 0 bases and the J segment 5 bases; nucleotides outside the gene matches: 2. CDR1 SGHRS and CDR2 YFSETQ come from the germline V gene. Written as DNA, the CDR3 is TGCGCCAGCAGCTTGGGGCTAGCGGGAGGAGATACGCAGTATTTT. This codes for CASSLGLAGGDTQYF.

This sequence joins TRBV6-7 and TRBJ1-5, with TRBD1 as a possible D gene (6 bases). TRBV6-7 is an open reading frame, and its role is uncertain. Trimming left V 5 bases short and J 5 bases short, with 28 bases between. This CDR3 has 19 amino acids. The CDR3 bases are TGTGCCAGCAGTGAACCGGGACACCGGATTAATGAGGCCCATCAGCCCCAGCATTTT. Translation: CASSEPGHRINEAHQPQHF.

The chain couples TRBV7-6 to TRBJ2-3; a weak D match, TRBD1 (6 bases). This CDR3 contains 13 residues. Germline V CDR1 and CDR2: SGHVS, FNYEAQ. V shed 7 bases and J shed 10 bases, with 18 bases lying between them. The CDR3 here is CASTSSVEGAQYF. CDR3 nucleotides: TGTGCCAGCACCTCCTCAGTTGAGGGGGCGCAGTATTTT.

The chain combines TRBV7-6 with TRBJ1-1, with D perhaps TRBD1 (5 bases). The CDR3 has 12 amino acids. CDR1 and CDR2 from the germline V gene are SGHVS and FNYEAQ. Trimming pared 5 bases from V and 5 bases from J, leaving 9 bases between. The CDR3 sequence is CASSPRGTEAFF. CDR3 sequence (DNA): TGTGCCAGCAGCCCTAGGGGAACTGAAGCTTTCTTT.

The chain recombines TRBV2 with TRBJ1-3, with D possibly matching TRBD1 (6 bases). The germline gives CDR1 SNHLY, CDR2 FYNNEI. V lost 6 bases and J 2 bases, leaving 11 bases between the germline ends. This CDR3 comprises 14 residues. In DNA, the CDR3 is TGTGCCAGCAGGGGAAGGGGGACTGGAAACACCATATATTTT. This gives the protein CASRGRGTGNTIYF.